Each of the 30 T cell receptor beta chains below was sequenced from the same sample in a study of shared clonotypes between healthy human individuals. TCRdb's copy holds only in-frame clones and misses some; the assay was immunoSEQ multiplex PCR. The repertoire holds about 2 million clones, with about 94% as singletons. Naive-designated CD8 cells lacked CD45RO, were positively enriched for CCR7, and omitted terminally differentiated effector memory CD45RA+ cells. The source material was naive CD8+ T cells sorted from blood. The source is a young man in good health.

V usage is TRBV30 and J usage is TRBJ2-7; a weak D match, TRBD2 (5 bases). The V end was cut by 0 bases, the J end by 0 bases, with 9 bases between. CDR1 is GTSNPN, CDR2 SVGIG, per germline (reference sequence). The CDR3 is made up of 14 amino acids. CDR3: CAWSVKGSSYEQYF. Written as DNA, the CDR3 is TGTGCCTGGAGTGTAAAAGGGAGCTCCTACGAGCAGTACTTC.

The rearrangement links TRBV11-2 to TRBJ1-2, with a possible D match to TRBD1 (5 bases). The V gene lost 0 bases and the J gene lost 2 bases, with 19 bases spanning the gap. The germline gives CDR1 SGHAT, CDR2 FQNNGV. This CDR3 is 18 amino acids long. This CDR3 reads CASSLDHGGVRQNYGYTF. The CDR3 bases are TGTGCCAGCAGCTTAGATCACGGGGGGGTCCGTCAAAACTATGGCTACACCTTC.

The chain is built from TRBV5-1 and TRBJ2-2; TRBD2 matches at 9 bases. Germline V gene sequence: CDR1 SGHRS, CDR2 YFSETQ. The CDR3 extends over 18 amino acids. Trimming at V came to 5 bases and at J to 0 bases, leaving 11 bases not matched to a gene. The CDR3 DNA follows: TGCGCCAGCAGACCCACTGCAACTAGCGGGCCGAACACCGGGGAGCTGTTTTTT. This codes for CASRPTATSGPNTGELFF.

The chain combines TRBV5-5 with TRBJ1-4; D is perhaps TRBD1 (5 bases). V was clipped by 3 bases and J by 7 bases, with 16 bases between them. Germline CDR1 and CDR2: SGHKS and YYEKEE (reference sequence). This CDR3 spans 15 amino acids. DNA of the CDR3: TGTGCCAGCAGCTATTGGGGGAGCCTTGGTGAAAAACTGTTTTTT. This translates into CASSYWGSLGEKLFF.

J is TRBJ1-1 and V is TRBV5-4; D perhaps matches TRBD1 (6 bases). The CDR3 is made up of 14 amino acids. CDR1 and CDR2 from the germline V gene are SGHNT and YYREEE (reference sequence). Trimming cost V 4 bases and J 1 base, with 11 bases left between them. CDR3 DNA: TGTGCCAGCAGCCTGACAGGAGAGAACACTGAAGCTTTCTTT. Translating it yields CASSLTGENTEAFF.

This rearrangement joins TRBV5-5 to TRBJ2-7, with 11 bases identical to TRBD2. V lost 1 base and J lost 6; bases outside the gene matches: 3. Germline V gene sequence: CDR1 SGHKS, CDR2 YYEKEE (reference sequence). This CDR3 spans 14 amino acids. CDR3 in amino acids: CASSLFLAGGEQYF. The DNA of the CDR3 is TGTGCCAGCAGCTTGTTTCTAGCGGGGGGCGAGCAGTACTTC. The full variable domain, in which reference TRBV5-5 and TRBJ2-7 provide the parts outside the CDR3, is DAGVTQSPTHLIKTRGQQVTLRCSPISGHKSVSWYQQVLGQGPQFIFQYYEKEERGRGNFPDRFSARQFPNYSSELNVNALLLGDSALYLCASSLFLAGGEQYFGPGTRLTVT.

The gene calls are TRBV27 and TRBJ1-2; D unresolved. V shed 8 bases and J shed 6 bases, with 19 bases lying between them. This CDR3 is built from 14 residues. Germline values: CDR1 MNHEY, CDR2 SMNVEV (reference sequence). The DNA of the CDR3 is TGTGCCAGCCAACCAGCGATCGGGTTTGATGGCTACACCTTC. Translating it yields CASQPAIGFDGYTF.

V and J are TRBV9 and TRBJ1-4; 11 bases map to TRBD1. The CDR3 has 15 residues. Germline CDR1 reads SGDLS; CDR2 reads YYNGEE. Losses at the gene ends were 3 bases for V and 3 bases for J; bases not matched to a gene: 1. The CDR3 region is CASSAGQGANEKLFF. The CDR3 DNA reads TGTGCCAGCAGCGCGGGACAGGGGGCTAATGAAAAACTGTTTTTT. The full variable domain, rest sourced from reference TRBV9 and TRBJ1-4, is DSGVTQTPKHLITATGQRVTLRCSPRSGDLSVYWYQQSLDQGLQFLIQYYNGEERAKGNILERFSAQQFPDLHSELNLSSLELGDSALYFCASSAGQGANEKLFFGSGTQLSVL.

The chain recombines TRBV2 with TRBJ2-7; TRBD2 matches 11 bases. This CDR3 has 13 residues. V gave up 8 bases and J gave up 6 bases; unmatched junction bases: 6. The germline V gene encodes CDR1 SNHLY and CDR2 FYNNEI. The CDR3 bases are TGTGCCAGCGCCTTAGCGGGGGGGCCCGAGCAGTACTTC. This codes for CASALAGGPEQYF. The variable domain in full, completed from reference TRBV2 and TRBJ2-7, reads EPEVTQTPSHQVTQMGQEVILRCVPISNHLYFYWYRQILGQKVEFLVSFYNNEISEKSEIFDDQFSVERPDGSNFTLKIRSTKLEDSAMYFCASALAGGPEQYFGPGTRLTVT.

To note about this clone: At the DNA level, this CDR3 is encoded by other sequences in the same sample as well. The V gene is TRBV9, the J gene TRBJ1-3; the D gene is possibly TRBD1 (6 bases). V was shortened by 0 bases and J by 2 bases, with 6 bases between the two germline ends. The CDR3 consists of 14 residues. The V gene's germline CDR1 is SGDLS and CDR2 YYNGEE. CDR3 in amino acids: CASSVDRAGNTIYF. CDR3 nucleotide sequence: TGTGCCAGCAGCGTAGACAGGGCTGGAAACACCATATATTTT.

Comment on this clone: The same CDR3 can be traced to other DNA sequences in this sample. This chain links TRBV5-6 with TRBJ1-1; no reliable D call. Germline CDR1 and CDR2: SGHDT and YYEEEE. There are 13 residues in the CDR3. V lost 2 bases to trimming and J lost 4 bases, with 9 bases between them. CDR3 nucleotides: TGTGCCAGCAGCTTTTCTGGGAGCACTGAAGCTTTCTTT. Its protein product is CASSFSGSTEAFF.

The J gene is TRBJ2-2, the V gene TRBV25-1; D call uncertain. V was clipped by 3 bases and J by 1 base, with 12 bases between them. CDR3 length equals 16 residues. CDR1 and CDR2 from the germline V gene are MGHDK and SYGVNS. CDR3 nucleotides: TGTGCCAGCAGTGATGGCAACCAGAAGAACACCGGGGAGCTGTTTTTT. This translates into CASSDGNQKNTGELFF.

The chain is built from TRBV7-9 and TRBJ2-1; weak D call: TRBD2 (6 bases). There are 18 residues in the CDR3. Trimming stripped 5 bases from V and 1 base from J, with 21 bases between. CDR1 and CDR2 from the germline V gene are SEHNR and FQNEAQ (reference sequence). The CDR3 loop is CASSPRTGEGPSYNEQFF. CDR3 DNA: TGTGCCAGCAGCCCTAGAACGGGGGAAGGGCCGTCCTACAATGAGCAGTTCTTC.

The chain employs TRBV25-1 and TRBJ2-7; the D call may be TRBD1 or TRBD2 (5 bases each). The CDR3 extends over 12 amino acids. CDR1 and CDR2 from the germline V gene are MGHDK and SYGVNS. V dropped 10 bases and J dropped 7 bases, with 17 bases sitting between them. The CDR3 loop reads CATHGGREEQYF. The CDR3, as DNA: TGTGCCACCCATGGAGGCAGGGAAGAGCAGTACTTC.

As for this clone: Other DNA variants within this sample encode the same CDR3. The V gene is TRBV5-4, the J gene TRBJ2-7, with 7 bases aligning to TRBD1. The CDR3 runs 14 residues. Germline CDR1 and CDR2: SGHNT and YYREEE (reference sequence). J gave up 0 bases and V 4 bases, and 4 bases lay outside the gene matches. CDR3 sequence: CASSGTASSYEQYF. CDR3 DNA: TGTGCCAGCAGCGGGACAGCCAGCTCCTACGAGCAGTACTTC.

This clone was observed once. V is TRBV25-1 and J is TRBJ2-2; D remains unclear. Germline assignment: CDR1 MGHDK and CDR2 SYGVNS. CDR3 size: 12 residues. With 1 base removed from V and 6 bases from J, the gap between germline ends came to 3 bases. CDR3: CASSESSGELFF. CDR3 coding DNA: TGTGCCAGCAGTGAATCTTCCGGGGAGCTGTTTTTT. The full variable domain, its missing parts supplied by reference TRBV25-1 and TRBJ2-2, is EADIYQTPRYLVIGTGKKITLECSQTMGHDKMYWYQQDPGMELHLIHYSYGVNSTEKGDLSSESTVSRIRTEHFPLTLESARPSHTSQYLCASSESSGELFFGEGSRLTVL.

V and J are TRBV27 and TRBJ2-7, with D hard to call. Germline V gene lookup returns CDR1 MNHEY and CDR2 SMNVEV (reference sequence). Trimming took off 3 bases at V and 6 bases at J, with 12 bases between the two ends. This CDR3 has 13 residues. CDR3 sequence (DNA): TGTGCCAGCAGTTTTAACACGTACGGCGAGCAGTACTTC. Residues: CASSFNTYGEQYF.

CDR3 protein: CASSLGWGDTQYF. The CDR3 nucleotides are TGCGCCAGCAGCTTAGGGTGGGGAGATACGCAGTATTTT. The chain combines TRBV5-1 with TRBJ2-3; D gene uncertain. The V gene's germline CDR1 is SGHRS and CDR2 YFSETQ. Trimming took off 2 bases at V and 5 bases at J, with 9 bases between the two ends. The CDR3 sequence is 13 residues long.

The J gene is TRBJ2-7, the V gene TRBV18; 8 nucleotides align to TRBD2. Looked up from germline, CDR1 is KGHSH and CDR2 is LQKENI. Trimming at V came to 8 bases and at J to 1 base, leaving 4 bases not matched to a gene. The CDR3 runs to 13 residues. The CDR3, as DNA: TGTGCCAGCCGCGGGACTAGTTCCTACGAGCAGTACTTC. Its translation is CASRGTSSYEQYF. Combining the CDR3 with reference TRBV18 and TRBJ2-7 gives the whole variable domain NAGVMQNPRHLVRRRGQEARLRCSPMKGHSHVYWYRQLPEEGLKFMVYLQKENIIDESGMPKERFSAEFPKEGPSILRIQQVVRGDSAAYFCASRGTSSYEQYFGPGTRLTVT.

The sample holds one count of this clone. The chain carries TRBV18 and TRBJ2-7, with TRBD1 matching over 9 bases. The CDR3 covers 17 residues. Per germline, CDR1 KGHSH and CDR2 LQKENI. The junction had 15 bases not matched to a gene; V was cut back by 3 bases and J by 6 bases. The DNA of the CDR3 is TGTGCCAGCTCACCGTCCCGGGACAGGGTTCTTAATCGCGAGCAGTACTTC. It codes for CASSPSRDRVLNREQYF.

V usage is TRBV7-9 and J usage is TRBJ1-4; 10 nucleotides line up with TRBD1. The CDR3 consists of 18 residues. The V gene's germline CDR1 is SEHNR and CDR2 FQNEAQ (reference sequence). V shed 4 bases and J 0 bases; nucleotides not matched to a gene: 8. Here the CDR3 reads CASSSTTGQGPTNEKLFF. Written as DNA, the CDR3 is TGTGCCAGCAGCTCAACCACGGGACAGGGGCCAACTAATGAAAAACTGTTTTTT.

This chain connects TRBV27 to TRBJ2-1; 10 bases map to TRBD2. The J segment lost 6 bases and the V segment lost 3 bases, leaving 5 bases of the junction unmatched. There are 15 residues in the CDR3. Germline CDR1 is MNHEY and CDR2 is SMNVEV (reference sequence). This CDR3 is CASSFPSGSFNEQFF. CDR3 DNA sequence: TGTGCCAGCAGTTTCCCTAGCGGGAGCTTCAATGAGCAGTTCTTC.

The chain is built from TRBV27 and TRBJ1-2, with TRBD1 as a possible D gene (6 bases). V was pared by 6 bases and J by 8 bases, with 16 bases between. CDR1 is MNHEY, CDR2 SMNVEV, per germline (reference sequence). This CDR3 contains 13 residues. The CDR3 spells CASRGADSIGYTF. For the CDR3, the DNA is TGTGCCAGCAGGGGTGCGGACAGTATCGGCTACACCTTC.

Comments on this clone: Other DNA sequences in the same sample also yield this CDR3. The rearrangement joins TRBV4-1 to TRBJ2-7, with 9 positions matching TRBD2. This CDR3 contains 15 residues. V dropped 1 base and J dropped 3; count of bases not matched to a gene: 4. Germline values: CDR1 MGHRA, CDR2 YSYEKL. CDR3 sequence: CASSQVGGGGYEQYF. The CDR3 coding sequence is TGCGCCAGCAGCCAAGTGGGCGGGGGGGGCTACGAGCAGTACTTC.

This clone was seen once. The chain links TRBV18 to TRBJ2-3; 8 nucleotides line up with TRBD1. Germline CDR1 and CDR2: KGHSH and LQKENI. The CDR3 contains 15 residues. V gave up 3 bases and J gave up 2 bases; unmatched junction bases: 4. Here the CDR3 reads CASSPPGQVTDTQYF. The CDR3 region has the DNA TGTGCCAGCTCACCCCCGGGACAGGTCACAGATACGCAGTATTTT.

The J gene is TRBJ1-4, the V gene TRBV7-9, with D unresolved. Germline-derived CDR1 and CDR2 are SEHNR and FQNEAQ (reference sequence). The CDR3 loop spans 12 amino acids. Trimming removed 0 bases at V and 6 bases at J, with 2 bases between. The CDR3 DNA follows: TGTGCCAGCAGCTTAGCGCATGAAAAACTGTTTTTT. Translated, it gives CASSLAHEKLFF.

The rearrangement links TRBV28 to TRBJ2-7; D not resolved. CDR3 size: 13 residues. The V gene's germline CDR1 is MDHEN and CDR2 SYDVKM. V shed 6 bases and J shed 6 bases, with 15 bases lying between them. The CDR3 region has the DNA TGTGCCAGCAGCCGACCCGGGCGGTCCGAGCAGTACTTC. Translating gives CASSRPGRSEQYF.

About this clone: In the same sample, other DNA sequences code for this CDR3. This chain joins TRBV29-1 and TRBJ2-7, with D possibly TRBD1 on 5 matching bases. The V and J ends lost 1 base and 4 bases respectively, with 8 bases between them. This CDR3 is 12 amino acids long. Germline V lookup: CDR1 SQVTM, CDR2 ANQGSEA. The CDR3 loop is CSVEVGAYEQYF. The CDR3 nucleotides read TGCAGCGTTGAAGTTGGGGCTTACGAGCAGTACTTC.

The chain has TRBV13 and TRBJ1-1; D might be TRBD1 (5 bases). V gave up 5 bases and J gave up 3 bases, with 16 bases separating them. Germline loops: CDR1 PRHDT, CDR2 FYEKMQ (reference sequence). This CDR3 is 15 amino acids long. The CDR3 loop is CASSTSTDWDTEAFF. The CDR3 nucleotides read TGTGCCAGCAGCACCTCGACAGACTGGGACACTGAAGCTTTCTTT.

The chain carries TRBV2 and TRBJ1-3, with D hard to call. With 0 bases removed from V and 0 bases from J, the gap between germline ends came to 6 bases. The CDR3 contains 15 residues. Germline assignment: CDR1 SNHLY and CDR2 FYNNEI. The CDR3 region is CASSEAISSGNTIYF. In nucleotides, the CDR3 is TGTGCCAGCAGTGAAGCAATTTCCTCTGGAAACACCATATATTTT.